Reported below is one TCR beta chain. The data were produced by immunoSEQ multiplex PCR, yet TCRdb's version contains in-frame clones alone and is incomplete. The table records roughly 18,000 clones, around 85% of them present only once. This entry is derived from a study of blood T cell repertoires in COVID-19. At the level of the study: Sample material is recorded as cDNA or gDNA derived from T cells, B-cell-depleted T cells, or PBMCs.

With 1 base removed from V and 5 bases from J, the gap between germline ends came to 8 bases. The CDR3 has 13 amino acids. The germline V gene encodes CDR1 SGHTA and CDR2 FQGNSA. The receptor was derived from a man older than 75 with acute or convalescent COVID-19. The sequenced sample consisted of peripheral blood. This rearrangement joins TRBV7-2 to TRBJ1-1; D possibly corresponds to TRBD1 (6 bases). The CDR3 sequence: CASSLGGGTEAFF. In nucleotides, the CDR3 is TGTGCCAGCAGCTTAGGAGGGGGTACTGAAGCTTTCTTT.